A selection of T cell receptor beta chains follows, all from one sample in a study of cytomegalovirus exposure and HLA in healthy donors. This table comes from immunoSEQ multiplex PCR, and its TCRdb copy is limited to in-frame clones, with some not included. The table records under 150,000 clones, 60% to 85% of them present only once. The source material was PBMCs. Every receptor here comes from a woman between 18 and 29 years old in good health and CMV-seronegative. Each CDR3 is given with its conserved first and last residue. D genes are given only for firm matches. Some rows mark clone size as missing; the rest say once, few, many or name a class of expanded clone.

TRBD2	-	TRBJ2-3	TRBV4-1	TGCGCCAGCAGGGGGCTAGCGGGTCCCACAGATACGCAGTATTTT	CASRGLAGPTDTQYF
-	-	TRBJ1-1	TRBV14	TGTGCCAGCAGCCGCAGTGGCTTTATCACTGAAGCTTTCTTT	CASSRSGFITEAFF
-	-	TRBJ2-1	TRBV29-1	TGCAGCGTTTATGACGGGGGTACCTACAATGAGCAGTTCTTC	CSVYDGGTYNEQFF
TRBD2	-	TRBJ2-1	TRBV10-2	TGCGCCAGCAGGGGACTAGCGGGAGCCAATGAGCAGTTCTTC	CASRGLAGANEQFF
-	-	TRBJ1-2	TRBV30	TGTGACTGGGACCTTAAAGCAAACGAACCGGGACTGGAAGGCTACACCTTC	CDWDLKANEPGLEGYTF
-	-	TRBJ2-1	TRBV30	TGTGCCTGGAGTGTTCAGGGTAGCGGTAGCTCCTACAATGAGCAGTTCTTC	CAWSVQGSGSSYNEQFF
-	-	TRBJ2-7	TRBV11-2	TGTGCCAGCAGCTTAGATCAATCCGAGCAGTACTTC	CASSLDQSEQYF
TRBD2	few	TRBJ2-1	TRBV5-1	TGCGCCAGCAGCTTGAGGCCTAGCGGGGGAAATGAGCAGTTCTTC	CASSLRPSGGNEQFF
TRBD2	-	TRBJ2-5	TRBV29-1	TGCAGCGTGTCGGGAGGAGCACAAGAGACCCAGTACTTC	CSVSGGAQETQYF
-	-	TRBJ2-7	TRBV5-1	TGCGCCAGCAGCCCTCAGGGGACCTACGAGCAGTACTTC	CASSPQGTYEQYF
-	-	TRBJ2-7	TRBV20-1	TGCAGTGCTTTGGGGAGCTACGAGCAGTACTTC	CSALGSYEQYF
TRBD2	-	TRBJ2-1	TRBV7-9	TGTGCCAGCAGCTTAGAAGCGGGAAACTACAATGAGCAGTTCTTC	CASSLEAGNYNEQFF
-	few	TRBJ2-2	TRBV6-4	TGTGCCAGCAGTGACTCAGGGGACACGAACACCGGGGAGCTGTTTTTT	CASSDSGDTNTGELFF
TRBD2	few	TRBJ2-5	TRBV30	TGTGCCTGGCGACTAGCGGGAGAGACCCAGTACTTC	CAWRLAGETQYF
-	-	TRBJ1-1	TRBV20-1	TGCAGTGCCCCACTGGGGCTTGAAGCTTTCTTT	CSAPLGLEAFF
-	-	TRBJ2-2	TRBV9	TGTGCCAGCAGCCGGGTAGGCACGAACACCGGGGAGCTGTTTTTT	CASSRVGTNTGELFF
-	-	TRBJ1-2	TRBV5-4	TGTGCCAGCAGCCCGGGGGGACCGACTAACTATGGCTACACCTTC	CASSPGGPTNYGYTF
TRBD2	-	TRBJ2-1	TRBV19	TGTGCCAGTATAGGGACTAGCGGCTCCTACAATGAGCAGTTCTTC	CASIGTSGSYNEQFF
-	-	TRBJ1-2	TRBV5-5	TGTGCCAGCATGGACACCCTCAACTATGGCTACACCTTC	CASMDTLNYGYTF
TRBD2	-	TRBJ2-2	TRBV29-1	TGCAGCATAGCGGGAGAGGCCGGGGAGCTGTTTTTT	CSIAGEAGELFF
TRBD1	few	TRBJ1-1	TRBV6-5	TGTGCCACCCAGGGGGCCCTCGCTGAAGCTTTCTTT	CATQGALAEAFF
-	-	TRBJ2-1	TRBV2	TGTGCCAGCGACTCAAGCGGAGGTTCTTACAATGAGCAGTTCTTC	CASDSSGGSYNEQFF
TRBD2	-	TRBJ2-7	TRBV5-4	TGTGCCAGCAGCTCCCTAAGGACAAGCGGGGTCTCCTACGAGCAGTACTTC	CASSSLRTSGVSYEQYF
-	few	TRBJ1-1	TRBV5-1	TGCGCCAGCAGCACGGACAGTCGGAACACTGAAGCTTTCTTT	CASSTDSRNTEAFF
-	-	TRBJ1-1	TRBV5-6	TGTGCCAGCAGCTTGGCCGGGACTAACACTGAAGCTTTCTTT	CASSLAGTNTEAFF
-	-	TRBJ1-1	TRBV5-5	TGTGCCAGCAGCTTGGAGGTACAGACGAACACTGAAGCTTTCTTT	CASSLEVQTNTEAFF
TRBD2	-	TRBJ2-2	TRBV5-1	TGCGCCAGCCGGCTAGCGGGAGCCGCGAACACCGGGGAGCTGTTTTTT	CASRLAGAANTGELFF
TRBD2	-	TRBJ2-1	TRBV12-5	TGTGCTAGTGGTTTGGTACTAGCGGGAATTATCAATGAGCAGTTCTTC	CASGLVLAGIINEQFF
-	few	TRBJ1-1	TRBV6-1	TGTGCCAGCAGTAACGGGGGGTGGGACACTGAAGCTTTCTTT	CASSNGGWDTEAFF
-	few	TRBJ2-3	TRBV5-1	TGCGCCAGTTCTTCACCAGGGCTTACGGCAGATACGCAGTATTTT	CASSSPGLTADTQYF
-	-	TRBJ1-4	TRBV10-2	TGCGCCAGCTCTGGAGACCTCCGTTCAAAACTGTTTTTT	CASSGDLRSKLFF
TRBD1	once	TRBJ1-3	TRBV5-1	TGCGCCAGCAGCTTGGAGGGGGCAGCGGACACCATATATTTT	CASSLEGAADTIYF
-	-	TRBJ1-2	TRBV9	TGTGCCAGCAGCTCTCCGGGTCAGGGATTGGGAGGCTACACCTTC	CASSSPGQGLGGYTF
TRBD2	-	TRBJ2-1	TRBV13	TGTGCCAGCAGCAAACCCCGTCCGCGGGAGTCTGATGAGCAGTTCTTC	CASSKPRPRESDEQFF
-	-	TRBJ1-2	TRBV7-9	TGTGCCAGCAGTCGACAGGATGTCTTCTATGGCTACACCTTC	CASSRQDVFYGYTF
-	-	TRBJ2-5	TRBV7-8	TGTGCCAGCGGACTTCGGGCAGAGACCCAGTACTTC	CASGLRAETQYF
TRBD1	-	TRBJ1-6	TRBV10-1	TGCGCCACCTTACAGGGGATGCTTTCACCCCTCCACTTT	CATLQGMLSPLHF
-	-	TRBJ1-3	TRBV6-5	TGTGCCAGCAGGCGGGGGGCCTCGGCTGGAAACACCATATATTTT	CASRRGASAGNTIYF
TRBD1	-	TRBJ1-4	TRBV30	TGTGCCTGGACCCCGGGACAGGGGGCTGAAAAACTGTTTTTT	CAWTPGQGAEKLFF
-	-	TRBJ2-1	TRBV30	TGTGCCTGGAGTGGCGCGGGGAATGAGCAGTTCTTC	CAWSGAGNEQFF